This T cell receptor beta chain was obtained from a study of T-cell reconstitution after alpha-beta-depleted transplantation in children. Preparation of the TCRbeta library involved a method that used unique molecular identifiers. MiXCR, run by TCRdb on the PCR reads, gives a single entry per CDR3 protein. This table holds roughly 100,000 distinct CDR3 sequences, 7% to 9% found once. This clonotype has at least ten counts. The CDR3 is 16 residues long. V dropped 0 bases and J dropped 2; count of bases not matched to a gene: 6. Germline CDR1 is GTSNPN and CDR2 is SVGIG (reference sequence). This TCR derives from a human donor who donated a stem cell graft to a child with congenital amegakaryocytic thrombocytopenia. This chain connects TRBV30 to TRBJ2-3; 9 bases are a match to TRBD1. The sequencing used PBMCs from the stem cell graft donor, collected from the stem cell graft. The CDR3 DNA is TGTGCCTGGAGTGTAGGGGACAGGGTGTCCACAGATACGCAGTATTTT. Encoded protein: CAWSVGDRVSTDTQYF. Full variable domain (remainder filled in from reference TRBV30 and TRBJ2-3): SQTIHQWPATLVQPVGSPLSLECTVEGTSNPNLYWYRQAAGRGLQLLFYSVGIGQISSEVPQNLSASRPQDRQFILSSKKLLLSDSGFYLCAWSVGDRVSTDTQYFGPGTRLTVL.